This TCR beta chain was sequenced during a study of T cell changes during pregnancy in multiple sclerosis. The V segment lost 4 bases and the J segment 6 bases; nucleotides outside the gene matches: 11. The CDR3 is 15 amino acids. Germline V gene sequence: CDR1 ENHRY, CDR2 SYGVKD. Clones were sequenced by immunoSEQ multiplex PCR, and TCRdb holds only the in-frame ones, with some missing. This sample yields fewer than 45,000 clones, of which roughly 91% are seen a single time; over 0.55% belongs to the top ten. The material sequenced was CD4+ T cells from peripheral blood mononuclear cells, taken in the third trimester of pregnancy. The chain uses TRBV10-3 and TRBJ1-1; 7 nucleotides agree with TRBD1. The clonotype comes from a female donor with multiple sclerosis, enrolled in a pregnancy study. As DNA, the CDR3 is TGTGCCATCAGTGCTACAGGGGTTGGATCAGCTGAAGCTTTCTTT. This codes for CAISATGVGSAEAFF.